The entry that follows covers one TCR beta chain sequence. The source of the sample is a study of blood T cell repertoires in COVID-19. Study at large: Sources were T cells, B-cell-depleted T cells, or PBMCs; the material itself was cDNA or gDNA.

Germline values: CDR1 LGHNT, CDR2 FRNRAP. The CDR3 is 16 residues long. The V gene end was trimmed by 1 base and the J gene end by 8 bases; junction bases not matched to a gene: 4. In the original workflow: Reference gene primer amplification in the assay estimated nucleated cell counts. Libraries were prepared by immunoSEQ multiplex PCR; TCRdb keeps only in-frame clonotypes and omits some of them. Clone size and the V and J calls come from that table; the DNA yielded D and trimming. This table has 100,000 to 150,000 clones, approximately 74% appearing once. This chain connects TRBV12-5 to TRBJ2-1; 14 bases are shared with TRBD2. The TCR comes from a woman in her sixties or seventies with acute or convalescent COVID-19. The source material was peripheral blood. Here the CDR3 reads CASGLGLAGGGDEQFF. For the CDR3, the DNA is TGTGCTAGTGGTTTGGGACTAGCGGGAGGGGGGGATGAGCAGTTCTTC.